One and the same sample provided the 20 T cell receptor beta chains below, sequenced in a study of T cells in Graves' hyperthyroidism and ophthalmopathy. TCR beta CDR3 region amplification was performed from RNA transcripts. Using the HTBI primer set, a first-round RT-PCR was run on the TCR CDR3. TCRdb re-analysed the multiplex PCR reads in MiXCR, keeping a single row per CDR3 protein. The table lists around 660,000 distinct CDR3 sequences, 40% to 55% of them singletons, with under 8.5% in the top ten. The sample was peripheral blood or thyroid tissue (not recorded which). These receptors all come from an adult man with Graves' disease, either hyperthyroidism or ophthalmopathy (not recorded which).

This clonotype was counted ten times or more. V gene TRBV7-9 combines with J gene TRBJ2-7; D assignment may be TRBD1 or TRBD2 (5 bases each). V dropped 1 base and J dropped 3 bases, with 16 bases sitting between them. CDR3 length: 16 residues. Germline V gene sequence: CDR1 SEHNR, CDR2 FQNEAQ (reference sequence). CDR3 region: CASSLVRDRRSYEQYF. The CDR3 DNA follows: TGTGCCAGCAGCTTAGTCAGGGACCGGCGCAGCTACGAGCAGTACTTC. Based on the CDR3 plus reference TRBV7-9 and TRBJ2-7, the full variable domain is DTGVSQNPRHKITKRGQNVTFRCDPISEHNRLYWYRQTLGQGPEFLTYFQNEAQLEKSRLLSDRFSAERPKGSFSTLEIQRTEQGDSAMYLCASSLVRDRRSYEQYFGPGTRLTVT.

The V and J genes are TRBV29-1 and TRBJ1-5; 7 nucleotides agree with TRBD1. The CDR3 is 14 residues long. Germline CDR1 is SQVTM and CDR2 is ANQGSEA. Losses at the gene ends were 4 bases for V and 7 bases for J; bases not matched to a gene: 10. The CDR3 sequence: CSVGGGGGDQPQHF. CDR3 DNA: TGCAGCGTTGGAGGGGGCGGGGGAGACCAGCCCCAGCATTTT.

This clonotype came up a few times. The chain carries TRBV7-9 and TRBJ1-1; 7 bases agree with TRBD1. The J segment lost 2 bases and the V segment lost 5 bases, leaving 11 bases of the junction unmatched. CDR1 and CDR2 from the germline V gene are SEHNR and FQNEAQ (reference sequence). CDR3 length: 16 residues. Here the CDR3 DNA reads TGTGCCAGCAGCCCTGGGACAGCTACAATCAACACTGAAGCTTTCTTT. It translates to CASSPGTATINTEAFF.

Worth noting for this clonotype: One junction end disagrees with the germline gene, perhaps due to a read error. The chain joins TRBV7-9 to TRBJ1-5, with a possible D match to TRBD1 (6 bases). This CDR3 has 16 residues. Germline V gene lookup returns CDR1 SEHNR and CDR2 FQNEAQ (reference sequence). The CDR3 region has the DNA TGCGCCAGCAGCGTCGGGACATATGGTTCCCAATCGCCCCAGCATTTT. Residues: CASSVGTYGSQSPQHF.

V is TRBV20-1 and J is TRBJ2-7; D assignment may be TRBD1 or TRBD2 (6 bases each). The CDR3 covers 14 residues. Germline V gene data show CDR1 as DFQATT and CDR2 as SNEGSKA (reference sequence). V was cut by 2 bases and J by 2 bases, with 13 bases left in between. The CDR3 reads CSARRDTGAYEQYF. The CDR3 DNA is TGCAGTGCTAGACGGGACACGGGAGCCTACGAGCAGTACTTC.

Turning to this clonotype: Sequence at one end of the junction differs from germline and may be a read error. V is TRBV6-6 and J is TRBJ1-2, with 7 bases that match TRBD1. Germline V lookup: CDR1 MNHNY, CDR2 SVGAGI (reference sequence). The CDR3 extends over 15 amino acids. The chain's CDR3 is CASSPLTGYNYDYTF. CDR3 in DNA: TGTGCCAGCAGCCCTCTGACAGGGTATAACTATGACTACACCTTC.

Concerning this clonotype itself: A much larger clone lies one base from this, so it may be a read error. V usage is TRBV2 and J usage is TRBJ2-7; no clear D gene. The germline CDR1 and CDR2 sequences are SNHLY and FYNNEI. CDR3 length: 15 residues. V lost 3 bases and J lost 2, with 14 bases in between. In DNA form, the CDR3 reads TGTGCCAGCAGTGAGGTACCGCAGCCTGCCTACGAGCAGTACTTC. The encoded protein is CASSEVPQPAYEQYF.

This chain joins TRBV7-9 and TRBJ1-4; 9 nucleotides line up with TRBD1. CDR3 length: 13 residues. Per the germline V gene, CDR1 is SEHNR and CDR2 is FQNEAQ (reference sequence). J gave up 8 bases and V 11 bases, and 9 bases lay outside the gene matches. Written as DNA, the CDR3 is TGTGCCTGGAGTGTCGGGACAGGGGAAAAACTGTTTTTT. Residues: CAWSVGTGEKLFF.

The V gene is TRBV5-1, the J gene TRBJ1-1; D gene ambiguous. Trimming took 1 base from V and 6 from J, leaving 10 bases between them. CDR3 length: 13 amino acids. Germline-derived CDR1 and CDR2 are SGHRS and YFSETQ. This chain's CDR3 is CASSLSTASEAFF. The DNA of the CDR3 is TGCGCCAGCAGCTTGAGCACGGCTTCTGAAGCTTTCTTT.

The rearrangement joins TRBV5-1 to TRBJ1-1, with D perhaps TRBD1 (5 bases). V shed 0 bases and J shed 5 bases, with 11 bases lying between them. In germline, CDR1 is SGHRS, CDR2 YFSETQ. The length of the CDR3 is 14 residues. The DNA for the CDR3 is TGCGCCAGCAGCTTGGTAGGGGCATTGACTGAAGCTTTCTTT. Translation: CASSLVGALTEAFF.

This clonotype was picked up many times. V usage is TRBV25-1 and J usage is TRBJ2-5, with a tentative D call TRBD1 (5 bases). Germline V gives CDR1 MGHDK, CDR2 SYGVNS. V was cut by 3 bases and J by 4 bases, with 18 bases left in between. This CDR3 is 16 amino acids long. Written as DNA, the CDR3 is TGTGCCAGCAGTGATCACCCGGGTGGGGCGAGAGAGACCCAGTACTTC. It yields the protein CASSDHPGGARETQYF.

This clonotype occurred once. The J gene is TRBJ1-1, the V gene TRBV20-1; 7 bases line up with TRBD1. CDR3 size: 12 residues. Germline V gene lookup returns CDR1 DFQATT and CDR2 SNEGSKA (reference sequence). V was pared by 8 bases and J by 4 bases, with 7 bases of the junction left unmatched. The DNA for the CDR3 is TGCAGTTACGAAAGGACAGGCACTGAAGCTTTCTTT. Translating it yields CSYERTGTEAFF.

The rearrangement uses TRBV10-2 and TRBJ2-7, with 11 bases aligning to TRBD2. The CDR3 is 16 amino acids. Germline-derived CDR1 and CDR2 are WSHSY and SAAADI. Unmatched junction bases numbered 10, after V lost 2 bases and J lost 7 bases. The CDR3 nucleotides are TGCGCCAGCAGTGAGCTTTTGGGGCTAGCGGGAGGTGAGCAGTACTTC. It codes for CASSELLGLAGGEQYF.

Turning to this clonotype: The junction does not match germline at one end; this may be a read error. CDR3 in amino acids: CASSRQGGSHQPQHF. CDR3 bases: TGTGCCAGCAGTCGACAGGGCGGTAGCCATCAGCCCCAGCATTTT. The V and J genes are TRBV10-2 and TRBJ1-5, with TRBD1 identical over 7 bases. CDR3 length: 15 amino acids. Germline V lookup: CDR1 WSHSY, CDR2 SAAADI.

The chain joins TRBV2 to TRBJ1-1; 9 nucleotides align to TRBD1. Germline lookup yields CDR1 SNHLY and CDR2 FYNNEI. J lost 1 base, V lost 8 bases, and 8 bases had no gene match. This CDR3 has 15 residues. The CDR3 bases are TGTGCCAGCCGACGTCCACAGGGGGCGAACACTGAAGCTTTCTTT. It is translated as CASRRPQGANTEAFF.

This clonotype was detected ten times or more. This chain joins TRBV6-5 and TRBJ1-2, with D possibly TRBD1 on 5 matching bases. Germline-derived CDR1 and CDR2 are MNHEY and SVGAGI. V lost 6 bases, J lost 7 bases, and 15 bases lay in between. CDR3 length: 13 residues. CDR3 coding DNA: TGTGCCAGCAGCCCAACAGGTTGGCGTGGCTACACCTTC. Translation gives CASSPTGWRGYTF.

The CDR3 nucleotides read TGTGCCAGCAGCCATCAAATTGGGACAGAGAGCTCTGGGGCCAACGTCCTGACTTTC. Translation gives CASSHQIGTESSGANVLTF. The chain couples TRBV6-2 or TRBV6-3 to TRBJ2-6, with TRBD1 matching 7 bases. Germline lookup yields CDR1 MNHEY and CDR2 SVGEGT. The CDR3 consists of 19 residues. The junction had 14 bases not matched to a gene; V was cut back by 6 bases and J by 0 bases.

The chain carries TRBV15 and TRBJ1-1, with D possibly matching TRBD1 (6 bases). Germline V gene sequence: CDR1 LNHNV, CDR2 YYDKDF (reference sequence). The CDR3 sequence is 15 residues long. Deletions cut 3 bases from V and 1 base from J, with 12 bases between. The DNA of the CDR3 is TGTGCCACCAGCAGTGCCGCGACAGGGAACACTGAAGCTTTCTTT. It translates to CATSSAATGNTEAFF.

V gene TRBV6-1 combines with J gene TRBJ1-2, with unresolved D. The CDR3 has 14 residues. CDR1 and CDR2 from the germline V gene are MNHNS and SASEGT. V lost 5 bases and J 0 bases, leaving 10 bases between the germline ends. This CDR3 reads CASSSRKANYGYTF. The CDR3 coding sequence is TGTGCCAGCAGTTCCCGGAAAGCTAACTATGGCTACACCTTC.

This clonotype was seen just once. V is TRBV7-2 and J is TRBJ1-6; no definite D call. The CDR3 is 14 amino acids. The germline V gene has CDR1 SGHTA and CDR2 FQGNSA. V dropped 5 bases and J dropped 10 bases, with 15 bases sitting between them. The CDR3 here is CASSQALMGSPLHF. CDR3 sequence (DNA): TGTGCCAGCAGCCAAGCCCTAATGGGGTCACCCCTCCACTTT.